This TCR beta chain was identified in a study of cytomegalovirus exposure and HLA in healthy donors. Across the study: An earlier analysis identified 117 million unique TCR beta sequences in approximately 170 million T cells. Whole-study results and caveats: Follow-up analysis later connected one missense variant in DCLRE1C with trimming of TCR beta V- and J-genes. For most TCR beta V segments, an earlier analysis put the productive rate at about 87% or about 30% of the time.

Remarks on this clone: The antigen is not known.

Donors showed nominal health when sampled, although they likely had unrecorded immune exposures. Germline values: CDR1 KGHSH, CDR2 LQKENI. The CDR3 has 16 residues. The ends were cut back, 3 bases at V and 0 bases at J, with 12 bases in the middle. Amplification used 60 Vbeta primers and 13 Jbeta primers. TCRdb's copy holds only in-frame clones and misses some; the assay was immunoSEQ multiplex PCR. Among about 64,000 clones listed, about 85% were seen once. Sequenced sample: PBMCs. The rearrangement joins TRBV18 to TRBJ1-5; D is undetermined. The receptor was isolated from a female donor in good health and CMV-seronegative. CDR3 sequence: CASSPVVLNSNQPQHF. The CDR3 DNA reads as TGTGCCAGCTCACCGGTAGTACTGAATAGCAATCAGCCCCAGCATTTT.